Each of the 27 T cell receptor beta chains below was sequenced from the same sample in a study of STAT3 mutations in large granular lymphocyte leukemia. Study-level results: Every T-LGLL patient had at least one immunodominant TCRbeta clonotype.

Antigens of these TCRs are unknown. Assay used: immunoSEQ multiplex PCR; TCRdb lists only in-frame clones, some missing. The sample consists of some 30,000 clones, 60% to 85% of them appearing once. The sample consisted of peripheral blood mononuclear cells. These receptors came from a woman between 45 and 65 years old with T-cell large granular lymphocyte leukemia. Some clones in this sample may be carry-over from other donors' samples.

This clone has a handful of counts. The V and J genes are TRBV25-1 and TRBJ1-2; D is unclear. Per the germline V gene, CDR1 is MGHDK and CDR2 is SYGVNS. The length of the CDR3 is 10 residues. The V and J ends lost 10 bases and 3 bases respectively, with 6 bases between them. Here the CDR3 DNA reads TGTGCCACAGGCCACTATGGCTACACCTTC. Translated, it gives CATGHYGYTF.

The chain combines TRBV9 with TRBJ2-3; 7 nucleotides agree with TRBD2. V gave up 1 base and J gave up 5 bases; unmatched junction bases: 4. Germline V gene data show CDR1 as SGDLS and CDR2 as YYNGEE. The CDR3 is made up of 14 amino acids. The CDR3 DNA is TGTGCCAGCAGCGTACAGGCTAGCGGAGATACGCAGTATTTT. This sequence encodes CASSVQASGDTQYF.

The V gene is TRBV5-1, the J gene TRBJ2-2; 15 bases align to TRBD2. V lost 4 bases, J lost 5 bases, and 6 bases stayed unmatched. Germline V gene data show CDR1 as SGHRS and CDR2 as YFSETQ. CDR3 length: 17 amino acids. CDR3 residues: CASSEGLAGGLTGELFF. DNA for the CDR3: TGCGCCAGCAGCGAGGGACTAGCGGGAGGTCTAACCGGGGAGCTGTTTTTT.

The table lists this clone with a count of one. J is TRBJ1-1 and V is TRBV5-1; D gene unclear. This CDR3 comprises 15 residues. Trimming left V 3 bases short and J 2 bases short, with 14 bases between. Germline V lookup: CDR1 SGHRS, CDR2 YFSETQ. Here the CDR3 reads CASSWTALKNTEAFF. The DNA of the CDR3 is TGCGCCAGCAGCTGGACCGCACTTAAAAACACTGAAGCTTTCTTT.

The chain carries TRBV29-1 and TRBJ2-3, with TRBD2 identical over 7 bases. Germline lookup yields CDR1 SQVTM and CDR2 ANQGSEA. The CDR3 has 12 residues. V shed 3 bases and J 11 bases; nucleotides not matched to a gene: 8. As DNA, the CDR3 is TGCAGCGTTGAGGGAGGGGATTTAGGGCAGTATTTT. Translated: CSVEGGDLGQYF.

The CDR3 is CASSYEGATEAFF. DNA for the CDR3: TGTGCCAGCAGTTATGAGGGTGCCACTGAAGCTTTCTTT. The chain has TRBV6-5 and TRBJ1-1; the D is unclear. CDR1 is MNHEY, CDR2 SVGAGI, per germline. V dropped 3 bases and J dropped 4 bases, with 9 bases sitting between them. This CDR3 region has 13 residues.

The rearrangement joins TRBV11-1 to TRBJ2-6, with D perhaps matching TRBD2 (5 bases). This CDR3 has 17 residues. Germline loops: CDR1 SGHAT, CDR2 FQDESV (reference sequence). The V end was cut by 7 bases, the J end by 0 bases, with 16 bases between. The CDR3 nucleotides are TGTGCCAGCACCGGGGAACAAGCAAACTCTGGGGCCAACGTCCTGACTTTC. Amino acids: CASTGEQANSGANVLTF.

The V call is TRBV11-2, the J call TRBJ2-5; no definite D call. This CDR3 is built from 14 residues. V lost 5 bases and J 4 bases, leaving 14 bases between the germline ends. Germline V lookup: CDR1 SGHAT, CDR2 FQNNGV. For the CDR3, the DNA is TGTGCCAGCAGCCCATGGCGGCGCGGAGAGACCCAGTACTTC. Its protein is CASSPWRRGETQYF.

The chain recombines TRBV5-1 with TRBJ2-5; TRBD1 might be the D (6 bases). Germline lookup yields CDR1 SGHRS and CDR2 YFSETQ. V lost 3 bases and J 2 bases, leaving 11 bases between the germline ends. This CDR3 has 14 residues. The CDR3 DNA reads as TGCGCCAGCAGCTCCGGACAGATACAAGAGACCCAGTACTTC. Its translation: CASSSGQIQETQYF.

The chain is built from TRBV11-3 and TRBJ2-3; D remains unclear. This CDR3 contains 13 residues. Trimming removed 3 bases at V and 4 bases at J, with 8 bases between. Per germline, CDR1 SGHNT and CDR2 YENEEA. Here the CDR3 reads CASSLGASDTQYF. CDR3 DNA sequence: TGTGCCAGCAGCTTGGGCGCTTCAGATACGCAGTATTTT. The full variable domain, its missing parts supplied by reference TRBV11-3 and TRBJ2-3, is EAGVVQSPRYKIIEKKQPVAFWCNPISGHNTLYWYLQNLGQGPELLIRYENEEAVDDSQLPKDRFSAERLKGVDSTLKIQPAELGDSAVYLCASSLGASDTQYFGPGTRLTVL.

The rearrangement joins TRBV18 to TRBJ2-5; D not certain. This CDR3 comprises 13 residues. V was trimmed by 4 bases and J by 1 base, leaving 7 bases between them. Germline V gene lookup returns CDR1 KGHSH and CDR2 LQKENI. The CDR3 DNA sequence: TGTGCCAGCTCACTGGGCCTCCAAGAGACCCAGTACTTC. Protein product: CASSLGLQETQYF.

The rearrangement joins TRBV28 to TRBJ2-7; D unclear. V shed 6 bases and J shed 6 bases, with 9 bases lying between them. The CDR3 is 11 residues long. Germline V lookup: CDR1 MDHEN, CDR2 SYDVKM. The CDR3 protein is CASRILGEQYF. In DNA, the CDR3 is TGTGCCAGCAGGATTCTAGGCGAGCAGTACTTC.

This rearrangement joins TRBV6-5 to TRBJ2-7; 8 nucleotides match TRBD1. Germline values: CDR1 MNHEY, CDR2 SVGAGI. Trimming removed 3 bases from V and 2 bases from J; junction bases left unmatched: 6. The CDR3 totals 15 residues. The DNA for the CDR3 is TGTGCCAGCAGTTATTCGGGACAGGCAACCTACGAGCAGTACTTC. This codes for CASSYSGQATYEQYF.

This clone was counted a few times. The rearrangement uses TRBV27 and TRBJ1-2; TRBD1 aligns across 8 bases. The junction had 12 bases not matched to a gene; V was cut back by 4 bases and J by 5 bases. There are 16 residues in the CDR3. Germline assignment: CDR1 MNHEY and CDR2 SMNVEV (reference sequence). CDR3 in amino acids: CASSSHAPTGGYGYTF. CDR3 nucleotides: TGTGCCAGCAGTTCACACGCTCCCACAGGGGGGTATGGCTACACCTTC.

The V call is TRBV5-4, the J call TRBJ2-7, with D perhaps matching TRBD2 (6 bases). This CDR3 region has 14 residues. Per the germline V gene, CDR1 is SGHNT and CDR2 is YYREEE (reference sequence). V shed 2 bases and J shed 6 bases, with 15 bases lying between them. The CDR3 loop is CASSFPGSGSEQYF. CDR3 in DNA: TGTGCCAGCAGCTTTCCCGGGAGTGGGAGCGAGCAGTACTTC.

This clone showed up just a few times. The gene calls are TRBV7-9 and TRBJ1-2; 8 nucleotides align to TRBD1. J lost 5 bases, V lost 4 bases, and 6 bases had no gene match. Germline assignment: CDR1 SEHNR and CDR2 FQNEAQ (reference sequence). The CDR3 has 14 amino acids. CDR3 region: CASSSSGGAYGYTF. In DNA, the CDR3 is TGTGCCAGCAGCTCCTCAGGGGGCGCATATGGCTACACCTTC.

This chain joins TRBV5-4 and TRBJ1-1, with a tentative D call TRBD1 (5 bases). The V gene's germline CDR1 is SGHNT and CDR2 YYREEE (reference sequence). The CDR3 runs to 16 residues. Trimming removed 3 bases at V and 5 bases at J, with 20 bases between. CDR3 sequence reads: CASSSGGKSRRTEAFF. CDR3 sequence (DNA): TGTGCCAGCAGCTCCGGGGGTAAATCCCGTAGGACTGAAGCTTTCTTT. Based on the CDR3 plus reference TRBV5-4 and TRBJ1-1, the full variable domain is ETGVTQSPTHLIKTRGQQVTLRCSSQSGHNTVSWYQQALGQGPQFIFQYYREEENGRGNFPPRFSGLQFPNYSSELNVNALELDDSALYLCASSSGGKSRRTEAFFGQGTRLTVV.

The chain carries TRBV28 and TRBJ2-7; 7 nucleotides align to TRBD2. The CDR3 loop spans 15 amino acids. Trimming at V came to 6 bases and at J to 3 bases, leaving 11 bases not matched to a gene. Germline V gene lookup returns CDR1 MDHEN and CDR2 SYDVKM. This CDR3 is CASSTASGYHYEQYF. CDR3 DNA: TGTGCCAGCAGCACAGCTAGCGGTTACCACTACGAGCAGTACTTC.

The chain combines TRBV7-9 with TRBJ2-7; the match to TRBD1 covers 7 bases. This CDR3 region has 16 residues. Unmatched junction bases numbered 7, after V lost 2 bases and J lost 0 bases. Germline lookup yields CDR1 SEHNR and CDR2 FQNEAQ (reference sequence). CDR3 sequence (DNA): TGTGCCAGCAGCTTATCGCGACAGGGCCTCTCCTACGAGCAGTACTTC. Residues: CASSLSRQGLSYEQYF.

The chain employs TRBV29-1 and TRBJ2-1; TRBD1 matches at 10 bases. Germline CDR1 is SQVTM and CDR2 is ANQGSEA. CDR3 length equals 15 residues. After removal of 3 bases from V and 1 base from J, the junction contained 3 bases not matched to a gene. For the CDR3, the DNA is TGCAGCGTTGAGGACAGGGGGGGGTCCTACAATGAGCAGTTCTTC. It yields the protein CSVEDRGGSYNEQFF.

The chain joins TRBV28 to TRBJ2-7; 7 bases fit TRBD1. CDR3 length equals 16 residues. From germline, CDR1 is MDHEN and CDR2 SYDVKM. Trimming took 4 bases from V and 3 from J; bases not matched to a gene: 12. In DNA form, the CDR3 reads TGTGCCAGCAGTTCGCCCGGACAGGCCACCTTCTACGAGCAGTACTTC. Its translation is CASSSPGQATFYEQYF.

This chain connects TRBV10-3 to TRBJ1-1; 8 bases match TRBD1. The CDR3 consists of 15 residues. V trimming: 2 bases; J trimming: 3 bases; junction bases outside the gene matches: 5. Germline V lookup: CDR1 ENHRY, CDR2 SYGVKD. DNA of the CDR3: TGTGCCATCAGTGAGGCAGGGGGCTTGGACACTGAAGCTTTCTTT. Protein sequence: CAISEAGGLDTEAFF.

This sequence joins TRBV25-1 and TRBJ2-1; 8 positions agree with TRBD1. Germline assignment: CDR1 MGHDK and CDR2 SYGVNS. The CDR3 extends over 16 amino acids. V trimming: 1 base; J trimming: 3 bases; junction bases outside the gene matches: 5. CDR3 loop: CASSEFQGASYNEQFF. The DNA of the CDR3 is TGTGCCAGCAGTGAATTTCAGGGGGCGAGCTACAATGAGCAGTTCTTC.

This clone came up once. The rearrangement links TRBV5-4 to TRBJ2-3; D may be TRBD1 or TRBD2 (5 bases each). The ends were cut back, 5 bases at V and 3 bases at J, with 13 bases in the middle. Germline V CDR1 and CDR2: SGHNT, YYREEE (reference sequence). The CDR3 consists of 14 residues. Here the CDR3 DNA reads TGTGCCAGCAGGGAGGAGCAGGGAACAGATACGCAGTATTTT. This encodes CASREEQGTDTQYF.

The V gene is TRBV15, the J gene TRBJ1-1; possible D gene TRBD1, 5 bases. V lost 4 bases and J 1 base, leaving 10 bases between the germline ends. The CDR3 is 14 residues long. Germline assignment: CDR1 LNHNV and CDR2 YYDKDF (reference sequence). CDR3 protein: CATSKTVQNTEAFF. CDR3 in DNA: TGTGCCACCAGCAAGACAGTTCAGAACACTGAAGCTTTCTTT.

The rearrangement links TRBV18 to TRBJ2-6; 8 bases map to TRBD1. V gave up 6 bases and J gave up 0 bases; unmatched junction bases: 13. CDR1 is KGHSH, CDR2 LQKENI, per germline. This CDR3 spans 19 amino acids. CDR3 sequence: CASSDTGTGYVSGANVLTF. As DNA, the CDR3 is TGTGCCAGCTCGGATACCGGGACAGGTTATGTCTCTGGGGCCAACGTCCTGACTTTC.

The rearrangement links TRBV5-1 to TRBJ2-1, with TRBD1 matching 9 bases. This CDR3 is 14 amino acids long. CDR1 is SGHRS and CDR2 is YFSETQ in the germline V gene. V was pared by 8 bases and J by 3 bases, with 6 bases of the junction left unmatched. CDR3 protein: CASTQGAGYNEQFF. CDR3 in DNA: TGCGCCAGTACACAGGGGGCTGGCTACAATGAGCAGTTCTTC.